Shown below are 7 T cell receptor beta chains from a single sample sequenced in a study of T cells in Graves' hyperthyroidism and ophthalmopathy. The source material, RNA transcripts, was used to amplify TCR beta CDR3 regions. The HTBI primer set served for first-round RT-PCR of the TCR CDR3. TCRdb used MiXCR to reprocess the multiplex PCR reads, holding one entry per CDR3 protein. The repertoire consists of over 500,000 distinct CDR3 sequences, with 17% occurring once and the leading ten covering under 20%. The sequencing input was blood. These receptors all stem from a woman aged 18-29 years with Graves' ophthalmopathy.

This CDR3 reads CASSVKGEKPYNEQFF. The CDR3 DNA sequence: TGTGCCAGCAGCGTAAAGGGAGAGAAACCCTACAATGAGCAGTTCTTC. The chain joins TRBV9 to TRBJ2-1; D perhaps matches TRBD2 (5 bases). Germline V gives CDR1 SGDLS, CDR2 YYNGEE. CDR3 size: 16 residues. Trimming stripped 1 base from V and 2 bases from J, with 13 bases between. Together with reference TRBV9 and TRBJ2-1, the CDR3 gives the full variable domain: DSGVTQTPKHLITATGQRVTLRCSPRSGDLSVYWYQQSLDQGLQFLIQYYNGEERAKGNILERFSAQQFPDLHSELNLSSLELGDSALYFCASSVKGEKPYNEQFFGPGTRLTVL.

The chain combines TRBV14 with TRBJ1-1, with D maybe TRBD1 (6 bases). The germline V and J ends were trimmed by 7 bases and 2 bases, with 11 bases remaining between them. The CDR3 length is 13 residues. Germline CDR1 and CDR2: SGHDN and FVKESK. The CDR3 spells CASTRQVNTEAFF. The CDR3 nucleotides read TGTGCCAGCACCCGACAGGTTAACACTGAAGCTTTCTTT.

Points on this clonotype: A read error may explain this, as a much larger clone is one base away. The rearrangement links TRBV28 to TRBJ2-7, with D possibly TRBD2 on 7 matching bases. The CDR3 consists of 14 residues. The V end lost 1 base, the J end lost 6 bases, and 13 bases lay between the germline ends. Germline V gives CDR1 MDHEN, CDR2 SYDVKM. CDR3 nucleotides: TGTGCCAGCAGTTTATTGGCGGGGGCTGGCGAGCAGTACTTC. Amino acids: CASSLLAGAGEQYF.

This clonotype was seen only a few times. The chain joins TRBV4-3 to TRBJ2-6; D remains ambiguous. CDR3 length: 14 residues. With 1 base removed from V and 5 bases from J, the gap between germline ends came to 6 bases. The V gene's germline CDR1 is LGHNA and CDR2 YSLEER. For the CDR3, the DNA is TGCGCCAGCAGCCAAGCCCTAAGGGCCAACGTCCTGACTTTC. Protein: CASSQALRANVLTF.

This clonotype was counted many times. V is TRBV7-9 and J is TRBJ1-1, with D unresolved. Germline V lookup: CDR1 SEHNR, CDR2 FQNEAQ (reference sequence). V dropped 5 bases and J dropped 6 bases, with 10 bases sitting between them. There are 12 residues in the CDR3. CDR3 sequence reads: CASSLTPAEAFF. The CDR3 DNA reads TGTGCCAGCAGCCTTACTCCGGCTGAAGCTTTCTTT.

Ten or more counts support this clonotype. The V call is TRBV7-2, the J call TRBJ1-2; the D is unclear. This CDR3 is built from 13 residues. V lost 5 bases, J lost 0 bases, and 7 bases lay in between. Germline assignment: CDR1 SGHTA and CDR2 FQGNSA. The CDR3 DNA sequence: TGTGCCAGCAGCCCGGATCCTAACTATGGCTACACCTTC. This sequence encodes CASSPDPNYGYTF.

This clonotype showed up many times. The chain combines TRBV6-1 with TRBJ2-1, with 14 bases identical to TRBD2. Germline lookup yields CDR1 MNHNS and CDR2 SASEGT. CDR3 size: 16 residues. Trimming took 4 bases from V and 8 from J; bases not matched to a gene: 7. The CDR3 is CASSGGTSGSIYEQFF. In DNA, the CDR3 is TGTGCCAGCAGTGGGGGGACTAGCGGGAGTATCTATGAGCAGTTCTTC.